This TCR beta chain was obtained from a study of T cell responses to AZD1222 COVID-19 vaccine (dated by TCRdb to the early 2020s). About the study as a whole: TCR sequencing was performed for roughly 250 trial participants, of whom 207 were given two doses of AZD1222 and approximately 26 were given two doses of MenACWY control vaccine. Trial participants were enrolled by age into subgroups of 18-55, 56-69 and 70-plus years, and around 140, 26 and 57 TCR-sequenced participants, respectively, were included in these subgroups. General conclusions and limits of the study: In the small 56-69-year group, the increase in depth fell short of significance, most likely because of low power. A significant rise in spike-specific TCR breadth and depth was observed after two AZD1222 doses relative to day 0 and relative to MenACWY recipients. Conclusions about previously exposed vaccinees are limited, since just six AZD1222 recipients were seropositive for SARS-CoV-2 at baseline. CD4 TCRs associated with the vaccine covered the entire spike protein, and the dominant responses were in regions 160-218 and 743-854. Most participants were white British and females outnumbered males, and the authors suggested that clonal diversity may have been underestimated. Nearly half of unique spike-specific TCRs reportedly recognized epitopes outside regions mutated in the B.1.351 and B.1.1.7 variants. No day 14 peak-response samples were available, so repertoires were characterized only after the peak T cell response.

What the time point label conveys for this sample: baseline before first vaccination. This specimen's treatment or condition label, per the study, means: meningococcal conjugate vaccine given as trial control. The vaccinee samples were drawn from two UK trials, COV001 and COV002, one of which was a single-blind randomized controlled phase 2/3 trial testing AZD1222 (ChAdOx1 nCoV-19) in healthy adults. For TCRbeta chain sequencing, PBMC samples from trial participants were taken at day 0 and at day 28 after the second dose. From a lookup of the germline V gene (reference sequence), CDR1 and CDR2 are GTSNPN and SVGIG. The CDR3, from cysteine to phenylalanine, totals 12 residues. Just the 36-base CDR3 DNA is kept, in frame starting at base 1. The CDR3 regions of human TCRbeta chains were analyzed by immunosequencing. Processing in the source paper ran as follows. Repertoire TCRs were checked for matches against a reference library of SARS-CoV-2-specific TCRs that had been generated using the MIRA antigen-specificity platform. Breadth meant the fraction of unique TCRs that were SARS-CoV-2-associated, whereas depth meant the fraction of total T cells that were SARS-CoV-2-associated. Using the MIRA data, each spike-specific TCR was assigned both to the spike region to which the TCR was reactive and to a CD4 or CD8 class. Log10-transformed breadth and depth values were compared by one-way ANOVA with Sidak's multiple comparisons tests. TCRdb took over this immuneACCESS table, retaining in-frame rearrangements with V and J assigned. Such tables are incomplete; in checked studies, under half of the missing clones stem from an unresolved V gene, and the remainder is unexplained. V, J and clone size reflect that table, while D and trimming were determined from the DNA. Recorded for this sample are 200,000 to 250,000 clones; approximately 94% of them occurred a single time. The top ten hold 1% of the sample.

Comments on this clone: Which antigen it targets is not known. The input lacks base qualities; no much larger clone sits a single base away.

This TCR was recovered from an adult in good health. The sequencing used peripheral blood, collected on day 0 of MenACWY control vaccination. This chain joins TRBV30 to TRBJ1-2; the D gene cannot be resolved reliably. The CDR3 has the sequence CAYYSPNYGYTF. The DNA sequence reads TGTGCTTACTACAGCCCCAACTATGGCTACACCTTC.